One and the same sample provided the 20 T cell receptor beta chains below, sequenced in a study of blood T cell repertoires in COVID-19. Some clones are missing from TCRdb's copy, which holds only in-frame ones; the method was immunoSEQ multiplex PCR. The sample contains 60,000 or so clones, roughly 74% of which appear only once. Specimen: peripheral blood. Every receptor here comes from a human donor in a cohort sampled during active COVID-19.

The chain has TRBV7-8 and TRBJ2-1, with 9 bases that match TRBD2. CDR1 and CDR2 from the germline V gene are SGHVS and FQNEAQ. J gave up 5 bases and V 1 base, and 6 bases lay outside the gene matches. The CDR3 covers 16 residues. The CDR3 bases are TGTGCCAGCAGCTTAGGTGCTAGCGGGGCTAACAATGAGCAGTTCTTC. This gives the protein CASSLGASGANNEQFF.

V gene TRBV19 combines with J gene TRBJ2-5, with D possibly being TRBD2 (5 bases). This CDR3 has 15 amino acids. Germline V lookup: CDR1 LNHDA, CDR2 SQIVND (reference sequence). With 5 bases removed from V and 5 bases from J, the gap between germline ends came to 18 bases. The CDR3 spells CASSPTDLRGETQYF. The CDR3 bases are TGTGCCAGTAGTCCGACGGACTTGCGAGGGGAGACCCAGTACTTC.

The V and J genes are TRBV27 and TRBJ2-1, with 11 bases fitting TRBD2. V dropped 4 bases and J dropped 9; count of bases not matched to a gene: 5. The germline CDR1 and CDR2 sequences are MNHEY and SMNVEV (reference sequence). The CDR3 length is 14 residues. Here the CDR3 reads CASSSGLAGAEQFF. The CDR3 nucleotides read TGTGCCAGCAGTTCCGGACTAGCGGGCGCTGAGCAGTTCTTC.

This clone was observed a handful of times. The CDR3 here is CASKMNGGDTEAFF. The CDR3 DNA reads as TGTGCCAGCAAAATGAACGGGGGGGACACTGAAGCTTTCTTT. The chain carries TRBV13 and TRBJ1-1, with a tentative D call TRBD1 (5 bases). V was cut by 7 bases and J by 3 bases, with 15 bases left in between. The CDR3 totals 14 residues. Germline V gives CDR1 PRHDT, CDR2 FYEKMQ (reference sequence).

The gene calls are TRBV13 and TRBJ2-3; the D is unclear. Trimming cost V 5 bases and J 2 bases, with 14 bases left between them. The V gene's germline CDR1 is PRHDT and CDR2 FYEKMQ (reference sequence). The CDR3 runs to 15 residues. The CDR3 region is CASSVGPPPTDTQYF. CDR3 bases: TGTGCCAGCAGCGTCGGTCCCCCCCCCACAGATACGCAGTATTTT.

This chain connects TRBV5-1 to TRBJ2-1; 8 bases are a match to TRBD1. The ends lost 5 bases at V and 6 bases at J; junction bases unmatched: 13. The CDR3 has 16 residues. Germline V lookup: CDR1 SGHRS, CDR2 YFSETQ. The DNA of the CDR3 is TGCGCCAGCAGTCGGCAGGGGGCGGGTGTTGGCAATGAGCAGTTCTTC. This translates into CASSRQGAGVGNEQFF.

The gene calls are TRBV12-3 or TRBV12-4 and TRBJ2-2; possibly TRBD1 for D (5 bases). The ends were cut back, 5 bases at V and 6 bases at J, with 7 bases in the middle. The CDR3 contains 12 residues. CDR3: CASSQGPGELFF. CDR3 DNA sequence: TGTGCCAGCAGTCAGGGCCCCGGGGAGCTGTTTTTT.

The DNA of the CDR3 is TGTGCCAGCAGGACCGGGACAGAGACCTACAATGAGCAGTTCTTC. Amino acids: CASRTGTETYNEQFF. The J gene is TRBJ2-1, the V gene TRBV7-3; 7 nucleotides line up with TRBD1. The germline CDR1 and CDR2 sequences are SGHTA and FQGTGA. Trimming removed 6 bases from V and 2 bases from J; junction bases left unmatched: 7. The CDR3 has 15 residues.

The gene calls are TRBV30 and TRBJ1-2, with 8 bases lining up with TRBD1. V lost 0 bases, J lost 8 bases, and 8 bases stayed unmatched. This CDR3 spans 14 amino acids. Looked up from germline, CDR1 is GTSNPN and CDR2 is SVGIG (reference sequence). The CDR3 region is CAWSVIQGARGYTF. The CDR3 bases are TGTGCCTGGAGTGTAATTCAGGGGGCGAGGGGCTACACCTTC.

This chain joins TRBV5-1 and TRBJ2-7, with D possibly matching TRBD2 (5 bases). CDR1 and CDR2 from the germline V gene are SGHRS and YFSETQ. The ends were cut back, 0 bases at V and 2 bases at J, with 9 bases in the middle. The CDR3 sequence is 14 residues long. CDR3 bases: TGCGCCAGCAGCTTGGGGCGGGTCGCCTACGAGCAGTACTTC. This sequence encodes CASSLGRVAYEQYF.

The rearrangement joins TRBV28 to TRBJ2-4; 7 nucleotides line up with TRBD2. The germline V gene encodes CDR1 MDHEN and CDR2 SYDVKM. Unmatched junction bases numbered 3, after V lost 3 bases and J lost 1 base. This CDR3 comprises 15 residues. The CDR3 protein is CASSFWREAKNIQYF. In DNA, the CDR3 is TGTGCCAGCAGTTTCTGGCGGGAGGCCAAAAACATTCAGTACTTC.

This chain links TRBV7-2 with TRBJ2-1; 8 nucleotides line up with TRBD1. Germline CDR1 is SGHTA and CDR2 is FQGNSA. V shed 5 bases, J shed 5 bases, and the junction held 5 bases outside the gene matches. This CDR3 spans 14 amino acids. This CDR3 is CASSPGTGNNEQFF. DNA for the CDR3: TGTGCCAGCAGCCCCGGGACAGGAAACAATGAGCAGTTCTTC.

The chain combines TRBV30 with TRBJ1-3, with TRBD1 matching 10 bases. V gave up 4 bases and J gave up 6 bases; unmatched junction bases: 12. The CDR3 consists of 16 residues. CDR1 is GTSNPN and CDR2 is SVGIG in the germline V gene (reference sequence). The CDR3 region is CAWTYTTGGFENTIYF. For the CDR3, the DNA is TGTGCCTGGACCTATACGACAGGGGGCTTCGAAAACACCATATATTTT.

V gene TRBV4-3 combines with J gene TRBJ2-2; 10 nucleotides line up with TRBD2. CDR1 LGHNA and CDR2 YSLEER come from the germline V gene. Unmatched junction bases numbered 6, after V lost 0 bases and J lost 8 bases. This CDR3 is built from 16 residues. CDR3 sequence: CASSQDLAGGYGELFF. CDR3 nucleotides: TGCGCCAGCAGCCAAGATTTAGCGGGGGGCTATGGGGAGCTGTTTTTT.

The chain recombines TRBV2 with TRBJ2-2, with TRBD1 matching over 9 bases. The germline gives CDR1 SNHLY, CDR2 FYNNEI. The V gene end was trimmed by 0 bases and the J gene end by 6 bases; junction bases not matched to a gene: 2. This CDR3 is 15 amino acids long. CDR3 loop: CASSEAGQGAGELFF. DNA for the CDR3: TGTGCCAGCAGTGAAGCGGGACAGGGTGCCGGGGAGCTGTTTTTT.

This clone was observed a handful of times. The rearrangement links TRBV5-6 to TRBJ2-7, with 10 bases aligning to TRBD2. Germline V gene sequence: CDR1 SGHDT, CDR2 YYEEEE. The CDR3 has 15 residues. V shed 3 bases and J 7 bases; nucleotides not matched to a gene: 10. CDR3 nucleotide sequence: TGTGCCAGCAGCTCACCAGCGGGGGGGCCGCGGGAGCAGTACTTC. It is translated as CASSSPAGGPREQYF.

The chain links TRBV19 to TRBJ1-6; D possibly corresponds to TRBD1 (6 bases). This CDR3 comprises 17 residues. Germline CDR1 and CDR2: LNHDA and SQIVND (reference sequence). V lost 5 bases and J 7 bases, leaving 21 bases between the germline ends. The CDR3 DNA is TGTGCCAGTAGTGACGGGTTTGGGGGGGCCGTGAATTCACCCCTCCACTTT. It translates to CASSDGFGGAVNSPLHF.

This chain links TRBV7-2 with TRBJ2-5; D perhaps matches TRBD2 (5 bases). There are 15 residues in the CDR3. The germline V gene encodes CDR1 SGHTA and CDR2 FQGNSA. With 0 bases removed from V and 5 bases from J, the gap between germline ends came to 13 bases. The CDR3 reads CASSLALARRETQYF. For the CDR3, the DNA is TGTGCCAGCAGCTTAGCTCTAGCCAGGCGGGAGACCCAGTACTTC.

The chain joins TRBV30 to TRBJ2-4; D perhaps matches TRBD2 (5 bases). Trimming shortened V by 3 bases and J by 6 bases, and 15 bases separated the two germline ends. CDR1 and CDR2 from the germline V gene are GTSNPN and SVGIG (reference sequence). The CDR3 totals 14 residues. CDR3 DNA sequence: TGTGCCTGGAGAAGGGTCGGACTTGGAAACATTCAGTACTTC. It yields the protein CAWRRVGLGNIQYF.

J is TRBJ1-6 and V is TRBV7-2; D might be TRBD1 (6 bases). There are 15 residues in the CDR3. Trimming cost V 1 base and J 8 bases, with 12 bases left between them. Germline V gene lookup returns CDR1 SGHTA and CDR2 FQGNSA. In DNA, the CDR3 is TGTGCCAGCAGCTTAGGTCACAGGGTGGATTCACCCCTCCACTTT. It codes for CASSLGHRVDSPLHF.